The 16 T cell receptor beta chains given below trace back to one sample, sequenced in a study of T cell repertoires in cytomegalovirus infection. In TCRdb, the reads were re-called with MiXCR into one record per CDR3 protein. The table has fewer than 550,000 distinct CDR3 sequences, approximately 30% seen once. Sequencing was done on a sample of PBMCs. The origin of the receptors is a human donor in good health (CMV status not recorded). Some clones in this sample may be carry-over from other donors' samples.

The chain carries TRBV2 and TRBJ1-2; D unresolved. V lost 1 base and J 7 bases, leaving 13 bases between the germline ends. The germline CDR1 and CDR2 sequences are SNHLY and FYNNEI. The CDR3 runs 14 residues. The CDR3 DNA reads TGTGCCAGCAGTGAAGTGGAGTCCCGCCGTGGCTACACCTTC. Amino acids: CASSEVESRRGYTF.

This chain connects TRBV12-3 or TRBV12-4 to TRBJ1-6; possible D gene TRBD1, 6 bases. With 4 bases removed from V and 6 bases from J, the gap between germline ends came to 13 bases. This CDR3 region has 15 residues. The CDR3 reads CASSSRTGFNSPLHF. In nucleotides, the CDR3 is TGTGCCAGCAGTTCTCGTACAGGGTTTAATTCACCCCTCCACTTT.

The V gene is TRBV12-3 or TRBV12-4, the J gene TRBJ1-6, with TRBD1 matching over 7 bases. This CDR3 is 13 amino acids long. The J segment lost 13 bases and the V segment lost 5 bases, leaving 8 bases of the junction unmatched. The CDR3 bases are TGTGCCAGCAGTCAGGGACAGTTTGGCCCCCTCCACTTT. Protein sequence: CASSQGQFGPLHF.

The V and J genes are TRBV30 and TRBJ2-6, with 9 bases that match TRBD1. Germline CDR1 is GTSNPN and CDR2 is SVGIG (reference sequence). J gave up 3 bases and V 0 bases, and 6 bases lay outside the gene matches. The CDR3 totals 17 residues. DNA of the CDR3: TGTGCCTGGAGTGTCGGGACAGGGACTGGTGGGGCCAACGTCCTGACTTTC. It specifies CAWSVGTGTGGANVLTF. Supplemented by reference TRBV30 and TRBJ2-6, the full variable domain reads SQTIHQWPATLVQPVGSPLSLECTVEGTSNPNLYWYRQAAGRGLQLLFYSVGIGQISSEVPQNLSASRPQDRQFILSSKKLLLSDSGFYLCAWSVGTGTGGANVLTFGAGSRLTVL.

For this clonotype: One junction end does not reproduce the germline sequence, and a read error may be involved. This chain joins TRBV6-6 and TRBJ2-1; TRBD1 matches 9 bases. The CDR3 covers 13 residues. Germline V gene sequence: CDR1 MNHNY, CDR2 SVGAGI (reference sequence). As DNA, the CDR3 is TGTGCCAGCAGTCCGGGACAGGGATTAGAGCATTTCTTC. Amino acid sequence: CASSPGQGLEHFF.

The gene calls are TRBV6-8 and TRBJ2-1; TRBD2 matches 11 bases. Looked up from germline, CDR1 is MNHGY and CDR2 is SAAAGT. The CDR3 loop spans 17 amino acids. Unmatched junction bases numbered 15, after V lost 6 bases and J lost 8 bases. DNA of the CDR3: TGTGCCAGCAGCGAGCGGCTCGGGCTAGCGGGGGGCTATGAGCAGTTCTTC. This codes for CASSERLGLAGGYEQFF.

CDR3: CASSHDQGLGGYTF. CDR3 DNA sequence: TGTGCCAGCAGCCATGATCAAGGGCTGGGTGGCTACACCTTC. This rearrangement joins TRBV7-2 to TRBJ1-2; D is undetermined. The CDR3 extends over 14 amino acids. Germline CDR1 and CDR2: SGHTA and FQGNSA. V was clipped by 5 bases and J by 7 bases, with 17 bases between them.

This chain connects TRBV6-5 to TRBJ1-5, with D hard to call. Per the germline V gene, CDR1 is MNHEY and CDR2 is SVGAGI. CDR3 length: 13 amino acids. V dropped 0 bases and J dropped 4 bases, with 4 bases sitting between them. CDR3 nucleotide sequence: TGTGCCAGCAGTTACTCGTATAATCAGCCCCAGCATTTT. This codes for CASSYSYNQPQHF.

This sequence joins TRBV20-1 and TRBJ1-5, with 9 bases aligning to TRBD1. Germline CDR1 DFQATT, CDR2 SNEGSKA (reference sequence). There are 13 residues in the CDR3. Trimming cost V 6 bases and J 2 bases; bases outside gene matches: 2. This chain's CDR3 is CSAGQGGNQPQHF. CDR3 nucleotides: TGCAGTGCGGGACAGGGCGGCAATCAGCCCCAGCATTTT.

This clonotype was found many times. The chain's CDR3 is CASRSGTGKGETQYF. CDR3 nucleotides: TGTGCCAGCCGATCCGGGACAGGGAAGGGAGAGACCCAGTACTTC. This rearrangement joins TRBV11-2 to TRBJ2-5; 9 bases align to TRBD1. The germline gives CDR1 SGHAT, CDR2 FQNNGV. V lost 8 bases and J lost 4; bases outside the gene matches: 11. This CDR3 region has 15 residues.

V is TRBV2 and J is TRBJ2-1; the D is unclear. Germline V gene sequence: CDR1 SNHLY, CDR2 FYNNEI. The length of the CDR3 is 13 residues. The V gene lost 9 bases and the J gene lost 1 base, with 10 bases spanning the gap. CDR3 sequence: CASRALSYNEQFF. CDR3 DNA sequence: TGTGCCAGTCGGGCGCTGTCCTACAATGAGCAGTTCTTC.

The chain uses TRBV11-2 and TRBJ2-1, with D possibly TRBD1 on 7 matching bases. This CDR3 is 13 amino acids long. V lost 11 bases and J 8 bases, leaving 19 bases between the germline ends. Germline V CDR1 and CDR2: SGHAT, FQNNGV. CDR3 sequence (DNA): TGTGCCTCCCTGAGGAGGGGGCAAGATGAGCAGTTCTTC. This gives the protein CASLRRGQDEQFF.

This clonotype was counted at least ten times. V gene TRBV7-9 combines with J gene TRBJ2-7; 8 positions match TRBD1. This CDR3 spans 15 amino acids. Germline lookup yields CDR1 SEHNR and CDR2 FQNEAQ (reference sequence). With V trimmed by 4 bases and J by 2 bases, 7 bases remained unmatched. CDR3 DNA sequence: TGTGCCAGCAGCTCAACCGGGACAGGCCCCTACGAGCAGTACTTC. This translates into CASSSTGTGPYEQYF.

J is TRBJ2-1 and V is TRBV10-2; tentatively, D is TRBD2 (5 bases). The CDR3 runs to 12 residues. CDR1 WSHSY and CDR2 SAAADI come from the germline V gene. V lost 8 bases to trimming and J lost 8 bases, with 13 bases between them. The CDR3 sequence is CASQPGFDEQFF. The CDR3 DNA follows: TGCGCCAGCCAGCCGGGGTTCGATGAGCAGTTCTTC.

This clonotype was seen once. One junction end disagrees with the germline gene, perhaps due to a read error. This rearrangement joins TRBV11-2 to TRBJ2-7; perhaps D is TRBD1 or TRBD2 (9 bases each). This CDR3 spans 16 amino acids. Germline values: CDR1 SGHAT, CDR2 FQNNGV. The CDR3 is CASSLSAGGTGNEPYF. CDR3 nucleotide sequence: TGTGCCAGCAGCTTATCGGCGGGGGGGACAGGGAACGAGCCGTACTTC.

There are a few counts of this clonotype. The chain employs TRBV20-1 and TRBJ2-7, with a weak D call TRBD2 (5 bases). The germline V gene has CDR1 DFQATT and CDR2 SNEGSKA (reference sequence). The CDR3 is 13 residues long. V was shortened by 6 bases and J by 0 bases, with 12 bases between the two germline ends. For the CDR3, the DNA is TGCAGTGCAACCCCGGGATCCTCCTACGAGCAGTACTTC. It is translated as CSATPGSSYEQYF.